What follows describes a single T cell receptor (beta chain). The target antigen is unknown. The sample belongs to a study of blood T cells in healthy people across ages. The CDR3 has 16 residues. Germline V gives CDR1 SGHVS, CDR2 FQNEAQ. V was trimmed by 1 base and J by 3 bases, leaving 13 bases between them. Notes on the study in general: Long-lived donors carried more naive CD4+ cells and greater diversity than aged donors.

Alongside a J-beta primer mix, a sample-barcoded 5' primer served in a second PCR lasting roughly 7 to 12 cycles. Via MiXCR, TCRdb re-called the 5' RACE reads, giving one row per CDR3 protein. The data show about 1 million distinct CDR3 sequences, with roughly 24% seen just once and around 0.7% held by the top ten. The data also belong to a second study, concerning T cells of mothers and their children.

This chain links TRBV7-8 with TRBJ1-5; D possibly corresponds to TRBD1 (6 bases). Material: blood. The sequence was collected from a girl aged 2 to 10 in good health. CDR3 in DNA: TGTGCCAGCAGCTTAGATAGTACAGGGTTCAATCAGCCCCAGCATTTT. Translating gives CASSLDSTGFNQPQHF.